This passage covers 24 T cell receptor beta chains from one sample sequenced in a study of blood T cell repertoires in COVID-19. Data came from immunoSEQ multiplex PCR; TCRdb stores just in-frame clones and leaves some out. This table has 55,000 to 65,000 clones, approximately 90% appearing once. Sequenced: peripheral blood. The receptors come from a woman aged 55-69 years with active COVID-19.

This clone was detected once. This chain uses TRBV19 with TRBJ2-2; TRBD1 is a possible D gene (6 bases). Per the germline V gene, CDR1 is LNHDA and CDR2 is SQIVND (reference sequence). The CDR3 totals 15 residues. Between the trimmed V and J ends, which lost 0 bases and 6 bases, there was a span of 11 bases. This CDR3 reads CASSIEQGRAGELFF. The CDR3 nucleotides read TGTGCCAGTAGTATAGAACAGGGTAGGGCCGGGGAGCTGTTTTTT.

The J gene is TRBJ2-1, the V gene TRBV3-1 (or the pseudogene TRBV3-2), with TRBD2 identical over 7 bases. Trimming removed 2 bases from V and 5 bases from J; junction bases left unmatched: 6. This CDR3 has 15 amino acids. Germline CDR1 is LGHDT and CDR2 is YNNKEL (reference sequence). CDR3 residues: CASSQWAGLNNEQFF. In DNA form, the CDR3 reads TGTGCCAGCAGCCAATGGGCGGGACTAAACAATGAGCAGTTCTTC.

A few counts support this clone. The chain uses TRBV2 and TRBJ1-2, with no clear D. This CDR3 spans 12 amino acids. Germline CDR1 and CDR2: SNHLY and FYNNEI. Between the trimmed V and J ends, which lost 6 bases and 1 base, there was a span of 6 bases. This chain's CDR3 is CASRQINYGYTF. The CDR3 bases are TGTGCCAGCAGACAGATTAACTATGGCTACACCTTC. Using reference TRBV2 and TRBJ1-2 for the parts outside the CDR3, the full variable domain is EPEVTQTPSHQVTQMGQEVILRCVPISNHLYFYWYRQILGQKVEFLVSFYNNEISEKSEIFDDQFSVERPDGSNFTLKIRSTKLEDSAMYFCASRQINYGYTFGSGTRLTVV.

CDR3 DNA sequence: TGTGCCAGCAGTTTCTCGGACAGGGGAACTCTCGGCTACACCTTC. This translates into CASSFSDRGTLGYTF. The gene calls are TRBV28 and TRBJ1-2; the match to TRBD1 covers 9 bases. Germline assignment: CDR1 MDHEN and CDR2 SYDVKM. With 3 bases clipped from V and 8 bases from J, the junction kept 10 bases outside the gene matches. The CDR3 is made up of 15 amino acids.

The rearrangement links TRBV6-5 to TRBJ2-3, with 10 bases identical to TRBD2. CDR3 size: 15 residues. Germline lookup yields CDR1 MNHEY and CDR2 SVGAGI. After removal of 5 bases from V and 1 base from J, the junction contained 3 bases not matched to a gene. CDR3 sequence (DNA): TGTGCCAGCAGTCCACTAGCGGGGCGCACAGATACGCAGTATTTT. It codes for CASSPLAGRTDTQYF.

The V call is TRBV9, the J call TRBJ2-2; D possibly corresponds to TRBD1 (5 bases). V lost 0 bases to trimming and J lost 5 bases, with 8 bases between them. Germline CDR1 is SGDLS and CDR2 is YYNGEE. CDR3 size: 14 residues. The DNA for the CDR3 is TGTGCCAGCAGCGTAGGCAGGGCAACCGGGGAGCTGTTTTTT. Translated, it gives CASSVGRATGELFF.

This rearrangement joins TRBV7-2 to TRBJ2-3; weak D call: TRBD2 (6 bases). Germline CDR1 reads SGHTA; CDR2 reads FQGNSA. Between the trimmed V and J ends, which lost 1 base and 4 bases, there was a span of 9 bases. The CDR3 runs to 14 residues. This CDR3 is CASSLGASADTQYF. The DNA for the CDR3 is TGTGCCAGCAGCTTAGGGGCTAGCGCAGATACGCAGTATTTT.

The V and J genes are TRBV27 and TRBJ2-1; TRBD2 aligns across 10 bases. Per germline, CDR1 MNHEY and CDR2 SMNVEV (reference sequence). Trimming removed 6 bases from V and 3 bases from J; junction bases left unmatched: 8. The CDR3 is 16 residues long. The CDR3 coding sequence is TGTGCCAGCAGCTCATGGAGGACTAGCGGCTACAATGAGCAGTTCTTC. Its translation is CASSSWRTSGYNEQFF.

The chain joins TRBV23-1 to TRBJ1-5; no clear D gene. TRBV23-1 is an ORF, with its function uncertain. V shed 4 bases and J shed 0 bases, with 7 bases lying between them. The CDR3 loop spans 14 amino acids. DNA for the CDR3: TGCGCCAGCAGTCCCAACACTAGCAATCAGCCCCAGCATTTT. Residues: CASSPNTSNQPQHF.

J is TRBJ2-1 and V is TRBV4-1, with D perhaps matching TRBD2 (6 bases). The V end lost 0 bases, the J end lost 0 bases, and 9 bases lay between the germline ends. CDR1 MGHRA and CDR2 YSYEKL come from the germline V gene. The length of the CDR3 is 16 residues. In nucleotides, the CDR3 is TGCGCCAGCAGCCAAGATAATAGCGGCTCCTACAATGAGCAGTTCTTC. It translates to CASSQDNSGSYNEQFF.

The CDR3 loop is CASSQVYRGIGNEQFF. CDR3 bases: TGTGCCAGCAGCCAAGTCTACAGGGGGATCGGGAATGAGCAGTTCTTC. The chain links TRBV3-1 (or the pseudogene TRBV3-2) to TRBJ2-1; 8 bases are shared with TRBD1. CDR1 is LGHDT and CDR2 is YNNKEL in the germline V gene (reference sequence). The V gene end was trimmed by 1 base and the J gene end by 7 bases; junction bases not matched to a gene: 9. The CDR3 is 16 residues long.

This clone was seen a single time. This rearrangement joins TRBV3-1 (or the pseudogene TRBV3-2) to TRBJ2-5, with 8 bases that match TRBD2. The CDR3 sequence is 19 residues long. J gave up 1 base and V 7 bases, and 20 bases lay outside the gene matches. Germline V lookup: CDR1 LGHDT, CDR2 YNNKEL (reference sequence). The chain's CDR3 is CASTQRGSGAPFPQETQYF. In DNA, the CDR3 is TGTGCCAGCACCCAGCGGGGTAGCGGGGCCCCCTTTCCCCAAGAGACCCAGTACTTC.

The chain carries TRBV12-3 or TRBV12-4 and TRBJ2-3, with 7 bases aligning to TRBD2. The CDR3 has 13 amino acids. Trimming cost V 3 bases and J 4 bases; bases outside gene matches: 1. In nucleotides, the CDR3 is TGTGCCAGCAGTTTGGCGGGGGCAGATACGCAGTATTTT. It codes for CASSLAGADTQYF.

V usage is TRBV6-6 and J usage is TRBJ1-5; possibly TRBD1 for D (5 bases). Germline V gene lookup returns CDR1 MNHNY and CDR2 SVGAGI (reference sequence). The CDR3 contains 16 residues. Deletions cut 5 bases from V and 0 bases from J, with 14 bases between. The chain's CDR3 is CASSTTGQGSNQPQHF. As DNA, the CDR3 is TGTGCCAGCAGTACCACGGGTCAGGGTAGCAATCAGCCCCAGCATTTT.

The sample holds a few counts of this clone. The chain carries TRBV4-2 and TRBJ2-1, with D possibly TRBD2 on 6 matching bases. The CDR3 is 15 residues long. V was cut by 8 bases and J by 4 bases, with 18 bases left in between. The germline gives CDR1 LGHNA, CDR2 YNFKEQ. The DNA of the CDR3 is TGTGCCAGCTCCGGCTTTGGAGGGGTTTACAATGAGCAGTTCTTC. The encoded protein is CASSGFGGVYNEQFF.

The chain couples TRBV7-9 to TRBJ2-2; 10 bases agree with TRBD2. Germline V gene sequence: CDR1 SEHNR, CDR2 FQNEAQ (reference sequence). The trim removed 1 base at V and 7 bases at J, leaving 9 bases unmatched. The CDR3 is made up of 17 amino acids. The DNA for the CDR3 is TGTGCCAGCAGCTTAGGAAGCGGGGGGGCTCAACACGGGGAGCTGTTTTTT. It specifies CASSLGSGGAQHGELFF.

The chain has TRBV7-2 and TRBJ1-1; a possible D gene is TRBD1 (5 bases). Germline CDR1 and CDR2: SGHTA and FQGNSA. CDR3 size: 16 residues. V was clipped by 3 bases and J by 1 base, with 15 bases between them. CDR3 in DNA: TGTGCCAGCAGCTTGATGGGGGGGTCCACGAACACTGAAGCTTTCTTT. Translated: CASSLMGGSTNTEAFF.

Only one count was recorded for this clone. The CDR3 is CASRAEMGEKLFF. In DNA form, the CDR3 reads TGTGCCAGCAGGGCCGAGATGGGCGAAAAACTGTTTTTT. The J gene is TRBJ1-4, the V gene TRBV6-5; D is unresolved. CDR1 and CDR2 from the germline V gene are MNHEY and SVGAGI. CDR3 length: 13 residues. Trimming removed 6 bases at V and 8 bases at J, with 13 bases between.

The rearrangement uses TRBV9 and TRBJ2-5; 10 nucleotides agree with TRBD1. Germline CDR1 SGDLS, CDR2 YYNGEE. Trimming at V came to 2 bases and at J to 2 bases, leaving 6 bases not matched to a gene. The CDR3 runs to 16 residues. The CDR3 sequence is CASSVGPGQGQETQYF. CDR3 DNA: TGTGCCAGCAGCGTCGGACCGGGACAGGGGCAAGAGACCCAGTACTTC.

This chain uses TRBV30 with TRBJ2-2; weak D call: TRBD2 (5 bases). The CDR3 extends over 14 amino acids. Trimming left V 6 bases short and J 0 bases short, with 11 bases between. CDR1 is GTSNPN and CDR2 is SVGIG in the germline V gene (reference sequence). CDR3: CACRGSSNTGELFF. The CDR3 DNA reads TGTGCCTGCCGAGGGAGCTCGAACACCGGGGAGCTGTTTTTT.

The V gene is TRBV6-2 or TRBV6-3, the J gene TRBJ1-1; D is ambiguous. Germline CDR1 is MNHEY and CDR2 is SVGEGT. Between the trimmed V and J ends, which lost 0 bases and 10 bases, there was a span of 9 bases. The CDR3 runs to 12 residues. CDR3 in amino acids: CASSYSWEPAFF. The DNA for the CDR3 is TGTGCCAGCAGTTACTCGTGGGAGCCAGCTTTCTTT.

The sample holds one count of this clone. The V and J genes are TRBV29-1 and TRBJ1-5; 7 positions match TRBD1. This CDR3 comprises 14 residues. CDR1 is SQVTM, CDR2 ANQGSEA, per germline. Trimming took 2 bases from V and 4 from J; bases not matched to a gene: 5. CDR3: CSVETGEVNQPQHF. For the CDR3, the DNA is TGCAGCGTTGAAACAGGGGAAGTTAATCAGCCCCAGCATTTT.

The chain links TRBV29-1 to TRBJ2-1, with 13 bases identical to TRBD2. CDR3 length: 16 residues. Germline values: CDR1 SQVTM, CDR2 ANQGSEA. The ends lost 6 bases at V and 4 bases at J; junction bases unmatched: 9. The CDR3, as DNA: TGCAGCGTGGGAATTCCGGGACTAGCGGGGTACAATGAGCAGTTCTTC. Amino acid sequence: CSVGIPGLAGYNEQFF.

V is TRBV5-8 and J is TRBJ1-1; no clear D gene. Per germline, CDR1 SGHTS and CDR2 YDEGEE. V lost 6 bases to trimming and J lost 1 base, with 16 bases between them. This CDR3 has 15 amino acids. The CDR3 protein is CASNAPGITNTEAFF. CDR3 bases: TGTGCCAGCAACGCTCCGGGAATTACGAACACTGAAGCTTTCTTT.